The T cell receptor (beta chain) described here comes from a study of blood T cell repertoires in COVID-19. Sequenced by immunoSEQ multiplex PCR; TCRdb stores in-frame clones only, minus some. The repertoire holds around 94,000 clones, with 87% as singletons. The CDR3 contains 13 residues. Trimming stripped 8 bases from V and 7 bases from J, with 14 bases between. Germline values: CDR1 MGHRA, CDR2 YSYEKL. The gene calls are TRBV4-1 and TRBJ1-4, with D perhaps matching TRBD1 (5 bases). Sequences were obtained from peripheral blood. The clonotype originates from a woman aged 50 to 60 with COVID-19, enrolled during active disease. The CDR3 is CASYGRGVEKLFF. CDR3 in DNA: TGCGCCAGCTATGGCCGGGGGGTTGAAAAACTGTTTTTT.